The present T cell receptor beta chain was sequenced within a study of CD8+CD57+ T cells in acquired aplastic anemia. Across the study: Mean DNA quantity obtained from sorted CD4+ and CD8+ cells was around 2.9 ug. Study-wide points: Significant differences in CD8+ Simpson's diversity were not observed between patients and controls.

Only patients with CD8+CD57+ cell expansion on flow cytometry were chosen for sequencing. Patient blood was sampled before any therapy had been received. Trimming removed 2 bases at V and 8 bases at J, with 9 bases between. The CDR3 is 12 amino acids. Germline V CDR1 and CDR2: ENHRY, SYGVKD. Profiles of TCR beta VDJ and CDR3 were generated from a genomic DNA template. TCRdb reanalysed the reads using MiXCR and keeps one entry per CDR3 protein. The table shows around 80,000 distinct CDR3 sequences, with approximately 70% occurring only once. The table lists this clonotype with a few counts. Its antigen is currently unknown.

Sequenced input: sorted CD4+, CD8+, or CD8+CD57+ T cells (not recorded which) from PBMCs. The chain combines TRBV10-3 with TRBJ1-2; D is possibly TRBD1 (6 bases). The TCR was taken from a human donor with aplastic anemia. The CDR3 DNA is TGTGCCATCAGTGAGACAGGGTTCGGCTACACCTTC. This gives the protein CAISETGFGYTF.